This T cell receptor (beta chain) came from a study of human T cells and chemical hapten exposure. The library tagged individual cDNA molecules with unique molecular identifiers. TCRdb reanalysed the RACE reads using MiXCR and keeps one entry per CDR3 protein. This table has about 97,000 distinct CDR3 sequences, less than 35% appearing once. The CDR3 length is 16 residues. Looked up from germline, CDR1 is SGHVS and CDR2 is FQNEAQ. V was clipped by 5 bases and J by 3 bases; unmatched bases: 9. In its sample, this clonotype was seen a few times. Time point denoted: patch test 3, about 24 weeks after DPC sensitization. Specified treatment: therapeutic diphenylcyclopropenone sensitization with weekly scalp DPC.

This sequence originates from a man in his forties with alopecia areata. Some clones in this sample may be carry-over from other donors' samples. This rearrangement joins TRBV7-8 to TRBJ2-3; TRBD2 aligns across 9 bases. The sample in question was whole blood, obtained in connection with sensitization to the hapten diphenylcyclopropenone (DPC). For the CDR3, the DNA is TGTGCCAGCAGCCTACCGACTAGCGGTCTTACAGATACGCAGTATTTT. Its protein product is CASSLPTSGLTDTQYF.